Listed here are 17 T cell receptor beta chains from one sample, sequenced in a study of Siglec-9 on CD8 T cells in melanoma. Profiled with immunoSEQ multiplex PCR; TCRdb holds only in-frame clones, not every one. This table holds about 33,000 clones, about four fifths found once. Source material: Siglec-9- CD8+ T cells sorted from blood. Receptors originate from a human donor in good health.

The chain recombines TRBV6-6 with TRBJ2-1; 7 bases map to TRBD1. Germline V gene sequence: CDR1 MNHNY, CDR2 SVGAGI (reference sequence). The CDR3 extends over 16 amino acids. The V gene end was trimmed by 0 bases and the J gene end by 7 bases; junction bases not matched to a gene: 9. The DNA for the CDR3 is TGTGCCAGCAGTTACTCAGGGGGCGCAGGTAGAAATGAGCAGTTCTTC. Protein: CASSYSGGAGRNEQFF.

This clone is labeled as large. The chain couples TRBV27 to TRBJ2-7, with D unresolved. The V end was cut by 5 bases, the J end by 2 bases, with 7 bases between. The CDR3 is 12 amino acids. CDR1 is MNHEY and CDR2 is SMNVEV in the germline V gene (reference sequence). The CDR3 region has the DNA TGTGCCAGCAGTCCAACCGCCTACGAGCAGTACTTC. Translating gives CASSPTAYEQYF.

The V and J genes are TRBV29-1 and TRBJ2-3; D assignment may be TRBD1 or TRBD2 (5 bases each). Per the germline V gene, CDR1 is SQVTM and CDR2 is ANQGSEA. The CDR3 is made up of 11 amino acids. Deletions cut 7 bases from V and 9 bases from J, with 14 bases between. The DNA of the CDR3 is TGCAGCGCAGAGGGAAAGGGGACGCAGTATTTT. It translates to CSAEGKGTQYF.

This clone has only a few counts. The chain uses TRBV19 and TRBJ1-5, with no clear D. V was shortened by 4 bases and J by 3 bases, with 19 bases between the two germline ends. The CDR3 spans 17 residues. Germline CDR1 is LNHDA and CDR2 is SQIVND (reference sequence). The CDR3 region is CASSTDLGGINNQPQHF. The CDR3 DNA follows: TGTGCCAGTAGTACCGACCTTGGAGGGATCAACAATCAGCCCCAGCATTTT.

This clone showed up just a few times. The CDR3 DNA follows: TGCGCCAGCAGCCAGTACAGGGGGGGCAATCAGCCCCAGCATTTT. Translation: CASSQYRGGNQPQHF. The gene calls are TRBV4-1 and TRBJ1-5; 8 bases agree with TRBD1. The CDR3 runs 15 residues. CDR1 is MGHRA and CDR2 is YSYEKL in the germline V gene. Losses at the gene ends were 3 bases for V and 2 bases for J; bases not matched to a gene: 3.

This clone was seen a handful of times. The chain carries TRBV7-9 and TRBJ1-1, with no clear D. V was pared by 3 bases and J by 5 bases, with 4 bases between. Germline V CDR1 and CDR2: SEHNR, FQNEAQ (reference sequence). The CDR3 has 11 residues. This CDR3 is CASSLTTEAFF. CDR3 nucleotide sequence: TGTGCCAGCAGCTTGACGACTGAAGCTTTCTTT.

The rearrangement uses TRBV5-6 and TRBJ2-1; D gene ambiguous. There are 15 residues in the CDR3. The V end lost 7 bases, the J end lost 0 bases, and 14 bases lay between the germline ends. Per germline, CDR1 SGHDT and CDR2 YYEEEE. The CDR3 DNA follows: TGTGCCAGCGCAAGAACCTACACCTCCTACAATGAGCAGTTCTTC. Its protein is CASARTYTSYNEQFF.

The chain combines TRBV27 with TRBJ1-2, with 7 bases lining up with TRBD1. The CDR3 has 17 amino acids. Germline lookup yields CDR1 MNHEY and CDR2 SMNVEV (reference sequence). V trimming: 8 bases; J trimming: 0 bases; junction bases outside the gene matches: 15. CDR3 DNA sequence: TGTGCCAGCCGAAACAACTACGGACAGGCGCCTAACTATGGCTACACCTTC. Amino acid sequence: CASRNNYGQAPNYGYTF.

The chain recombines TRBV27 with TRBJ1-5; D is unclear. V shed 5 bases and J shed 4 bases, with 9 bases lying between them. CDR1 and CDR2 from the germline V gene are MNHEY and SMNVEV (reference sequence). The CDR3 has 13 residues. The CDR3 sequence: CASSNEGNQPQHF. The CDR3 DNA follows: TGTGCCAGCAGTAACGAGGGTAATCAGCCCCAGCATTTT.

This clone was picked up one time. The chain joins TRBV7-9 to TRBJ2-3; D is undetermined. Deletions cut 3 bases from V and 4 bases from J, with 14 bases between. The CDR3 is 15 residues long. From germline, CDR1 is SEHNR and CDR2 FQNEAQ (reference sequence). CDR3: CASSFTSLGSDTQYF. Here the CDR3 DNA reads TGTGCCAGCAGCTTTACCAGTCTGGGCTCAGATACGCAGTATTTT.

The chain couples TRBV27 to TRBJ2-7; 9 bases line up with TRBD2. The CDR3 contains 13 residues. V trimming: 2 bases; J trimming: 4 bases; junction bases outside the gene matches: 0. CDR1 and CDR2 (germline): MNHEY, SMNVEV (reference sequence). The CDR3 sequence is CASSLTSGYEQYF. Here the CDR3 DNA reads TGTGCCAGCAGTTTAACTAGCGGGTACGAGCAGTACTTC.

V is TRBV7-3 and J is TRBJ1-2, with no clear D. The V and J ends lost 0 bases and 4 bases respectively, with 12 bases between them. Germline values: CDR1 SGHTA, CDR2 FQGTGA. This CDR3 has 15 residues. The CDR3 nucleotides are TGTGCCAGCAGCTTAACGCCGGACTCTCTCTATGGCTACACCTTC. Translating it yields CASSLTPDSLYGYTF.

V usage is TRBV4-1 and J usage is TRBJ2-7, with 8 bases lining up with TRBD2. This CDR3 spans 14 amino acids. J lost 3 bases, V lost 3 bases, and 4 bases had no gene match. CDR1 is MGHRA and CDR2 is YSYEKL in the germline V gene. The CDR3 sequence is CASSHTGLDYEQYF. In nucleotides, the CDR3 is TGCGCCAGCAGCCATACGGGACTAGACTACGAGCAGTACTTC.

This clone was counted a single time. The same CDR3 arises from other DNA sequences in this sample as well. V is TRBV19 and J is TRBJ2-1; D not resolved. The CDR3 sequence is 12 residues long. CDR1 and CDR2 from the germline V gene are LNHDA and SQIVND (reference sequence). Trimming took off 1 base at V and 7 bases at J, with 5 bases between the two ends. The CDR3 DNA reads TGTGCCAGTAGTATAGGGGGAAATGAGCAGTTCTTC. Amino acids: CASSIGGNEQFF.

CDR3 nucleotides: TGTGCCAGCAGTCCCGCGCCTGGCTATGGCTACACCTTC. Translation gives CASSPAPGYGYTF. The chain uses TRBV27 and TRBJ1-2; D is uncertain. The CDR3 has 13 residues. Germline V gene data show CDR1 as MNHEY and CDR2 as SMNVEV (reference sequence). The V end was cut by 5 bases, the J end by 4 bases, with 11 bases between.

The chain has TRBV28 and TRBJ2-7; D unresolved. The CDR3 is 14 residues long. Trimming shortened V by 5 bases and J by 0 bases, and 11 bases separated the two germline ends. The germline V gene has CDR1 MDHEN and CDR2 SYDVKM. As DNA, the CDR3 is TGTGCCAGCAGTCACTACCCTCCCTCCTACGAGCAGTACTTC. Translated: CASSHYPPSYEQYF. Based on the CDR3 plus reference TRBV28 and TRBJ2-7, the full variable domain is DVKVTQSSRYLVKRTGEKVFLECVQDMDHENMFWYRQDPGLGLRLIYFSYDVKMKEKGDIPEGYSVSREKKERFSLILESASTNQTSMYLCASSHYPPSYEQYFGPGTRLTVT.

The gene calls are TRBV7-9 and TRBJ2-3; D gene ambiguous. There are 15 residues in the CDR3. Trimming took off 5 bases at V and 4 bases at J, with 16 bases between the two ends. Germline CDR1 SEHNR, CDR2 FQNEAQ (reference sequence). The CDR3 here is CASSPVNLGPDTQYF. DNA for the CDR3: TGTGCCAGCAGCCCCGTCAATTTGGGCCCAGATACGCAGTATTTT.